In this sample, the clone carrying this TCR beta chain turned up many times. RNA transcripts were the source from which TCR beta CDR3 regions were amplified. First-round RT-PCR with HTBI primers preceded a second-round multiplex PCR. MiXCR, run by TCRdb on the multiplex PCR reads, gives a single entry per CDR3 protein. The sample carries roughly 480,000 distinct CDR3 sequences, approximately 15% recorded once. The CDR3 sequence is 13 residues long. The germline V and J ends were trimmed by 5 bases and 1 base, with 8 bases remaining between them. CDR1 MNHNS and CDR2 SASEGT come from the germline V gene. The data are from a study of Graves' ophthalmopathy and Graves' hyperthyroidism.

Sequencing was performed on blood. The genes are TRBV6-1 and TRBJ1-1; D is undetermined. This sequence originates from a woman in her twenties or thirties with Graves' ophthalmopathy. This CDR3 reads CASSQGRNTEAFF. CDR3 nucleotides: TGTGCCAGCAGTCAAGGGAGGAACACTGAAGCTTTCTTT.